The 29 T cell receptor beta chains below all came from one sample that was sequenced in a study of regulatory T cells in long-lasting Graves disease. Indicated time point: newly diagnosed GD, antithyroid drugs for less than 3 months. The TCR library was prepared using RNA isolated from PBMCs. Researchers made TCR beta libraries by using iRepertoire HTBI primers and running Arm-PCR on CDR3 regions. TCRdb itself ran the multiplex PCR reads through MiXCR, one entry per CDR3 protein. The sample records 550,000 to 650,000 distinct CDR3 sequences, 15% to 20% being singletons. Separately, the same data were catalogued under a study of T cells in Graves' hyperthyroidism and ophthalmopathy.

The sequenced sample was peripheral blood mononuclear cells (PBMCs), obtained at new diagnosis, from a patient treated with antithyroid drugs. These receptors were collected from a young man with Graves disease.

In this sample, this clonotype turned up a few times. The genes are TRBV27 and TRBJ1-5; D possibly corresponds to TRBD1 (5 bases). The germline V and J ends were trimmed by 0 bases and 4 bases, with 7 bases remaining between them. CDR1 and CDR2 from the germline V gene are MNHEY and SMNVEV (reference sequence). The CDR3 contains 14 residues. The CDR3 is CASSLSTGNQPQHF. DNA of the CDR3: TGTGCCAGCAGTTTATCAACAGGAAATCAGCCCCAGCATTTT.

This clonotype was detected a few times. This rearrangement joins TRBV5-6 to TRBJ2-7; 12 positions agree with TRBD2. The CDR3 runs 15 residues. V lost 3 bases to trimming and J lost 6 bases; unmatched junction nucleotides: 7. From germline, CDR1 is SGHDT and CDR2 YYEEEE. CDR3: CASSWGPGLAGEQYF. In nucleotides, the CDR3 is TGTGCCAGCAGCTGGGGTCCGGGACTAGCGGGCGAGCAGTACTTC.

This clonotype was observed a handful of times. J is TRBJ2-4 and V is TRBV9, with D possibly matching TRBD1 (5 bases). The CDR3 is 17 amino acids. Trimming took off 4 bases at V and 0 bases at J, with 17 bases between the two ends. Germline V gene data show CDR1 as SGDLS and CDR2 as YYNGEE. The CDR3 reads CASSSGSGILAKNIQYF. DNA for the CDR3: TGTGCCAGCAGCTCTGGCTCAGGGATACTAGCCAAAAACATTCAGTACTTC.

V is TRBV6-1 and J is TRBJ1-5; no reliable D call. V dropped 2 bases and J dropped 1 base, with 9 bases sitting between them. Germline V gives CDR1 MNHNS, CDR2 SASEGT. The CDR3 is made up of 15 amino acids. CDR3 DNA sequence: TGTGCCAGCAGTGAAAAGGGATTAAGCAATCAGCCCCAGCATTTT. Amino acids: CASSEKGLSNQPQHF.

The genes are TRBV13 and TRBJ1-1; D is uncertain. Germline values: CDR1 PRHDT, CDR2 FYEKMQ (reference sequence). The CDR3 totals 15 residues. The germline V and J ends were trimmed by 2 bases and 3 bases, with 13 bases remaining between them. As DNA, the CDR3 is TGTGCCAGCAGCTTAACTGCAGCCGGACACACTGAAGCTTTCTTT. This codes for CASSLTAAGHTEAFF. The full variable domain, with the rest looked up from reference TRBV13 and TRBJ1-1, is AAGVIQSPRHLIKEKRETATLKCYPIPRHDTVYWYQQGPGQDPQFLISFYEKMQSDKGSIPDRFSAQQFSDYHSELNMSSLELGDSALYFCASSLTAAGHTEAFFGQGTRLTVV.

The V gene is TRBV20-1, the J gene TRBJ2-1; D is perhaps TRBD1 (9 bases). V was pared by 0 bases and J by 8 bases, with 38 bases between. CDR3 size: 22 residues. The germline gives CDR1 DFQATT, CDR2 SNEGSKA (reference sequence). The CDR3 sequence: CSARDFPLGQGRSGMGSDEQFF. CDR3 sequence (DNA): TGCAGTGCTAGAGATTTCCCCTTGGGACAGGGCCGTAGCGGGATGGGTAGCGATGAGCAGTTCTTC.

V usage is TRBV20-1 and J usage is TRBJ2-2; 8 bases agree with TRBD1. Germline loops: CDR1 DFQATT, CDR2 SNEGSKA (reference sequence). CDR3 length equals 14 residues. Trimming took 6 bases from V and 4 from J; bases not matched to a gene: 7. CDR3 amino acids: CSATPGGRTGELFF. The CDR3 DNA follows: TGCAGTGCCACCCCAGGGGGCCGCACCGGGGAGCTGTTTTTT.

This clonotype was counted only a few times. J is TRBJ1-2 and V is TRBV20-1; D remains ambiguous. Germline V gene data show CDR1 as DFQATT and CDR2 as SNEGSKA (reference sequence). Trimming cost V 6 bases and J 8 bases, with 16 bases left between them. The CDR3 consists of 12 residues. This chain's CDR3 is CSAMATSEGYTF. Written as DNA, the CDR3 is TGCAGTGCAATGGCGACGAGCGAGGGCTACACCTTC.

This clonotype turned up a few times. The V call is TRBV7-9, the J call TRBJ1-6; no clear D gene. Germline CDR1 and CDR2: SEHNR and FQNEAQ (reference sequence). CDR3 length: 15 amino acids. Trimming pared 4 bases from V and 4 bases from J, leaving 11 bases between. CDR3 region: CASSSEGRYNSPLHF. DNA of the CDR3: TGTGCCAGCAGCTCCGAGGGCCGGTATAATTCACCCCTCCACTTT. Full variable domain (outside the CDR3, taken from reference TRBV7-9 and TRBJ1-6): DTGVSQNPRHKITKRGQNVTFRCDPISEHNRLYWYRQTLGQGPEFLTYFQNEAQLEKSRLLSDRFSAERPKGSFSTLEIQRTEQGDSAMYLCASSSEGRYNSPLHFGNGTRLTVT.

The sample holds many counts of this clonotype. This chain uses TRBV7-9 with TRBJ2-1; D is tentatively TRBD1 or TRBD2 (5 bases each). Germline-derived CDR1 and CDR2 are SEHNR and FQNEAQ (reference sequence). The CDR3 covers 16 residues. Trimming stripped 5 bases from V and 4 bases from J, with 18 bases between. This CDR3 reads CASSPTEGTAYNEQFF. CDR3 sequence (DNA): TGTGCCAGCAGCCCTACCGAAGGGACCGCTTACAATGAGCAGTTCTTC.

This clonotype was seen more than once but under ten times. The chain joins TRBV19 to TRBJ2-7; the D gene is possibly TRBD2 (5 bases). Germline CDR1 is LNHDA and CDR2 is SQIVND (reference sequence). V was clipped by 5 bases and J by 2 bases, with 16 bases between them. The length of the CDR3 is 15 residues. CDR3 sequence: CASSLMAGVTYEQYF. As DNA, the CDR3 is TGTGCCAGTAGTCTCATGGCCGGGGTTACCTACGAGCAGTACTTC.

Many counts were recorded for this clonotype. This chain uses TRBV20-1 with TRBJ2-5; D is possibly TRBD2 (6 bases). V was clipped by 4 bases and J by 1 base, with 13 bases between them. The CDR3 extends over 14 amino acids. Germline V CDR1 and CDR2: DFQATT, SNEGSKA (reference sequence). This CDR3 is CSAIGGRRQETQYF. In DNA, the CDR3 is TGCAGTGCTATTGGTGGGAGGCGCCAAGAGACCCAGTACTTC.

This clonotype came up many times. The J gene is TRBJ2-2, the V gene TRBV29-1; D not certain. This CDR3 has 13 residues. Germline V gene sequence: CDR1 SQVTM, CDR2 ANQGSEA. V was pared by 8 bases and J by 4 bases, with 14 bases between. CDR3 nucleotide sequence: TGCAGCACGAAGAGAGGATCCACCGGGGAGCTGTTTTTT. It encodes CSTKRGSTGELFF.

This clonotype was seen repeatedly, ten times or more. The V call is TRBV2, the J call TRBJ1-2, with D unclear. The CDR3 spans 13 residues. V lost 4 bases, J lost 2 bases, and 8 bases lay in between. Germline V CDR1 and CDR2: SNHLY, FYNNEI. For the CDR3, the DNA is TGTGCCAGCAGTGTACCGGAAAACTATGGCTACACCTTC. This sequence encodes CASSVPENYGYTF.

This clonotype was recorded at least ten times. This sequence joins TRBV6-1 and TRBJ2-5; possibly TRBD1 for D (5 bases). The CDR3 is made up of 16 amino acids. V gave up 6 bases and J gave up 4 bases, with 21 bases separating them. Germline V gene data show CDR1 as MNHNS and CDR2 as SASEGT. In nucleotides, the CDR3 is TGTGCCAGCAGGACAGAGTTCTCTAGGGCCCCAGAGACCCAGTACTTC. Its translation: CASRTEFSRAPETQYF.

V and J are TRBV7-8 and TRBJ2-2, with 11 bases identical to TRBD1. V shed 0 bases, J shed 6 bases, and the junction held 6 bases outside the gene matches. The V gene's germline CDR1 is SGHVS and CDR2 FQNEAQ. This CDR3 comprises 17 residues. CDR3 region: CASSLASGQGASGELFF. The CDR3 nucleotides read TGTGCCAGCAGCTTAGCGTCCGGACAGGGGGCGTCCGGGGAGCTGTTTTTT.

This clonotype appeared many times. This chain uses TRBV5-5 with TRBJ2-7; no clear D. V gave up 3 bases and J gave up 2 bases, with 9 bases separating them. This CDR3 has 13 amino acids. The germline gives CDR1 SGHKS, CDR2 YYEKEE (reference sequence). Here the CDR3 reads CASSSTGPYEQYF. The CDR3 DNA is TGTGCCAGCAGCTCAACTGGCCCCTACGAGCAGTACTTC.

This clonotype was found a few times. This chain connects TRBV28 to TRBJ1-1; D is possibly TRBD1 (5 bases). The germline V gene encodes CDR1 MDHEN and CDR2 SYDVKM. Trimming cost V 5 bases and J 3 bases, with 13 bases left between them. The CDR3 loop spans 14 amino acids. The CDR3 nucleotides read TGTGCCAGCAGTACCGACAGTGGGTACACTGAAGCTTTCTTT. Protein: CASSTDSGYTEAFF.

This clonotype was seen repeatedly, ten times or more. The chain carries TRBV5-6 and TRBJ2-7; TRBD1 matches at 9 bases. The CDR3 extends over 15 amino acids. In germline, CDR1 is SGHDT, CDR2 YYEEEE. Trimming took 4 bases from V and 4 from J; bases not matched to a gene: 9. CDR3 residues: CASSRTGTGLYEQYF. As DNA, the CDR3 is TGTGCCAGCAGCCGAACCGGGACAGGGCTATACGAGCAGTACTTC.

This clonotype was seen many times. CDR3 residues: CASSLSPGLAGDNEQFF. The CDR3 DNA follows: TGTGCCAGCAGTTTATCCCCCGGACTAGCGGGGGACAATGAGCAGTTCTTC. V and J are TRBV12-3 or TRBV12-4 and TRBJ2-1; TRBD2 agrees at 13 bases. CDR3 length equals 17 residues. The junction had 6 bases not matched to a gene; V was cut back by 2 bases and J by 5 bases.

The rearrangement uses TRBV19 and TRBJ2-3; tentative D call: TRBD1 (5 bases). The CDR3 length is 14 residues. Germline V lookup: CDR1 LNHDA, CDR2 SQIVND (reference sequence). V was cut by 5 bases and J by 0 bases, with 9 bases left in between. The CDR3 here is CASSSTASTDTQYF. CDR3 in DNA: TGTGCCAGTAGTTCGACAGCTAGCACAGATACGCAGTATTTT. The entire variable domain, with the rest obtained from reference TRBV19 and TRBJ2-3, is as follows: DGGITQSPKYLFRKEGQNVTLSCEQNLNHDAMYWYRQDPGQGLRLIYYSQIVNDFQKGDIAEGYSVSREKKESFPLTVTSAQKNPTAFYLCASSSTASTDTQYFGPGTRLTVL.

In its sample, this clonotype was seen a few times. One end of the junction does not line up with germline, which may come from a read error. This sequence joins TRBV7-7 and TRBJ1-1; a weak D match, TRBD1 (5 bases). Germline V lookup: CDR1 SSHAT, CDR2 FNYEAQ (reference sequence). This CDR3 is 13 amino acids long. CDR3 amino acids: CASSPNPGAEAFF. The CDR3 coding sequence is TGTGCTAGCAGCCCTAACCCGGGGGCTGAAGCTTTCTTT. Together with reference TRBV7-7 and TRBJ1-1, the CDR3 gives the full variable domain: GAGVSQSPRYKVTKRGQDVTLRCDPISSHATLYWYQQALGQGPEFLTYFNYEAQPDKSGLPSDRFSAERPEGSISTLTIQRTEQRDSAMYRCASSPNPGAEAFFGQGTRLTVV.

Only one count was recorded for this clonotype. The chain joins TRBV5-8 to TRBJ1-5, with D uncertain. Trimming stripped 0 bases from V and 1 base from J, with 14 bases between. The CDR3 length is 17 residues. Germline CDR1 reads SGHTS; CDR2 reads YDEGEE. The CDR3 loop reads CASSLGFEATSNQPQHF. In nucleotides, the CDR3 is TGTGCCAGCAGCTTGGGATTCGAGGCGACAAGCAATCAGCCCCAGCATTTT.

The sample holds many counts of this clonotype. The chain joins TRBV28 to TRBJ2-1; TRBD2 aligns across 12 bases. Losses at the gene ends were 2 bases for V and 8 bases for J; bases not matched to a gene: 4. This CDR3 is built from 15 residues. Germline V gives CDR1 MDHEN, CDR2 SYDVKM. The CDR3 spells CASSLGSSGRDEQFF. CDR3 in DNA: TGTGCCAGCAGTTTAGGTTCTAGCGGGAGGGATGAGCAGTTCTTC.

This clonotype was observed many times. The chain uses TRBV7-2 and TRBJ2-7, with D tentatively TRBD1 (5 bases). Trimming stripped 7 bases from V and 0 bases from J, with 19 bases between. The germline CDR1 and CDR2 sequences are SGHTA and FQGNSA. The CDR3 sequence is 16 residues long. In DNA form, the CDR3 reads TGTGCCAGCACCCTAGACTCAGGGCCCAGCTCCTACGAGCAGTACTTC. It codes for CASTLDSGPSSYEQYF.

This clonotype was seen more than once but under ten times. The CDR3 is CASSQFVEGTEAFF. CDR3 nucleotide sequence: TGTGCCAGCAGCCAATTTGTCGAGGGAACTGAAGCTTTCTTT. The chain carries TRBV3-1 and TRBJ1-1; D not resolved. V lost 2 bases and J lost 5, with 12 bases in between. Germline V gene sequence: CDR1 LGHDT, CDR2 YNNKEL (reference sequence). This CDR3 has 14 residues.

This clonotype was counted at least ten times. The rearrangement uses TRBV28 and TRBJ2-3; the D gene is possibly TRBD1 (6 bases). Trimming pared 4 bases from V and 6 bases from J, leaving 20 bases between. Germline V lookup: CDR1 MDHEN, CDR2 SYDVKM. The CDR3 length is 16 residues. CDR3 nucleotides: TGTGCCAGCAGTTATCCAGGGGCCCCCCCCGTGGATACGCAGTATTTT. As protein: CASSYPGAPPVDTQYF.

This clonotype was observed a few times. The chain uses TRBV12-3 or TRBV12-4 and TRBJ2-3; 12 bases match TRBD2. CDR3 length: 15 residues. The trim removed 5 bases at V and 1 base at J, leaving 1 base unmatched. The CDR3 loop reads CASSPSGRGTDTQYF. As DNA, the CDR3 is TGTGCCAGCAGTCCTAGCGGGAGGGGCACAGATACGCAGTATTTT.

This clonotype was seen a handful of times. The chain recombines TRBV19 with TRBJ1-6; D unresolved. V lost 3 bases to trimming and J lost 0 bases, with 12 bases between them. The V gene's germline CDR1 is LNHDA and CDR2 SQIVND (reference sequence). The CDR3 runs to 17 residues. For the CDR3, the DNA is TGTGCCAGTAGTATGTCCCGGTTGGGCTCCTATAATTCACCCCTCCACTTT. This translates into CASSMSRLGSYNSPLHF. The whole variable domain, remainder taken from reference TRBV19 and TRBJ1-6, is DGGITQSPKYLFRKEGQNVTLSCEQNLNHDAMYWYRQDPGQGLRLIYYSQIVNDFQKGDIAEGYSVSREKKESFPLTVTSAQKNPTAFYLCASSMSRLGSYNSPLHFGNGTRLTVT.